This TCR beta chain was observed in a study of identical twins. The V end was cut by 5 bases, the J end by 5 bases, with 17 bases between. This CDR3 is built from 15 residues. Study-level points and caveats: Memory repertoires showed no such pattern, whereas abundant cord blood beta clonotypes carried fewer insertions.

Through template switching, a universal primer site was introduced, and the cDNA contained unique molecular identifiers. TCRdb passed the 5' RACE reads through MiXCR, listing each CDR3 protein once. The sample consists of hundreds of thousands of distinct CDR3 sequences, about 20% of them appearing once. This clonotype was seen ten or more times. Its target is not known. This sample was shared with a second study, whose subject was T cells expressing NK-cell markers. As that report states: The authors applied an anti-gamma-delta TCR antibody in several experiments, and it restricted sorting to alpha-beta TCR T cells. Of the CD8+ T cell pool in roughly six donors, roughly 1.0-8% was accounted for by dominant NKG2C+ clonotypes.

This clonotype originated in a woman aged 18-29 years in good health. Specimen: PBMCs. This chain connects TRBV12-3 or TRBV12-4 to TRBJ2-3, with TRBD2 as a possible D gene (6 bases). CDR3 residues: CASSPQGGEKDTQYF. The CDR3 DNA is TGTGCCAGCAGTCCCCAGGGCGGGGAAAAAGATACGCAGTATTTT.